Listed below are T cell receptor beta chains from one sample, sequenced in a study of T cell responses to AZD1222 COVID-19 vaccine. Some clones are missing from TCRdb's copy, which holds only in-frame ones; the method was immunoSEQ multiplex PCR. The table shows 100,000 to 150,000 clones, with 90% occurring only once. The sequencing here drew on peripheral blood, taken on day 0 of AZD1222 vaccination. Every receptor here comes from an adult in good health. CDR3s include the opening cysteine and the closing phenylalanine or tryptophan. Each record gives: CDR3 length, J gene, D gene, clone size, V gene, CDR3 protein, CDR3 DNA. The D gene is left open where the match is weak. Not every row has a clone size; where given, it reads once, few, many or a size class.

>16|TRBJ2-5|TRBD1|NA|TRBV7-9
CASSQAGRGQGETQYF
TGTGCCAGCAGTCAGGCTGGCAGGGGGCAAGGGGAGACCCAGTACTTC
>14|TRBJ2-7|NA|NA|TRBV6-5
CASSPRVARDEQYF
TGTGCCAGCAGCCCGAGGGTGGCAAGAGACGAGCAGTACTTC
>11|TRBJ1-2|NA|NA|TRBV18
CASSQAYGYTF
TGTGCCAGCTCACAGGCTTATGGCTACACCTTC
>17|TRBJ2-5|NA|NA|TRBV7-2
CASSSGILGVSRETQYF
TGTGCCAGCAGCTCAGGAATACTCGGGGTATCACGAGAGACCCAGTACTTC
>13|TRBJ1-4|NA|NA|TRBV7-2
CASSLGINEKLFF
TGTGCCAGCAGCTTAGGCATAAATGAAAAACTGTTTTTT
>15|TRBJ2-7|TRBD1|NA|TRBV5-5
CASSQTGGKGSEQYF
TGTGCCAGCAGCCAGACAGGGGGTAAAGGAAGCGAGCAGTACTTC
>13|TRBJ2-3|NA|once|TRBV5-1
CASSPGWLDTQYF
TGCGCCAGCAGTCCCGGCTGGTTAGATACGCAGTATTTT
>12|TRBJ1-1|NA|NA|TRBV29-1
CSGRPLNTEAFF
TGCAGCGGACGACCGTTGAACACTGAAGCTTTCTTT
>13|TRBJ1-1|NA|NA|TRBV7-8
CASSLVGNTEAFF
TGTGCCAGCAGCTTAGTAGGGAATACTGAAGCTTTCTTT
>16|TRBJ1-4|NA|NA|TRBV10-3
CAISDPGEPRNEKLFF
TGTGCCATCAGCGATCCAGGGGAACCACGGAATGAAAAACTGTTTTTT
>15|TRBJ2-3|TRBD2|NA|TRBV29-1
CSVALLAGAPDTQYF
TGCAGCGTTGCGTTGTTAGCGGGAGCCCCAGATACGCAGTATTTT
>16|TRBJ2-2|TRBD2|NA|TRBV7-2
CASSLAGGSGAGELFF
TGTGCCAGCAGCTTAGCCGGAGGGAGCGGGGCCGGGGAGCTGTTTTTT
>13|TRBJ2-7|TRBD1|NA|TRBV6-6
CATEDRGLYEQYF
TGTGCCACCGAGGACAGGGGTTTATACGAGCAGTACTTC
>15|TRBJ1-3|NA|NA|TRBV7-9
CASSPVSGSGNTIYF
TGTGCCAGCAGCCCCGTATCGGGCTCTGGAAACACCATATATTTT
>15|TRBJ1-2|TRBD1|NA|TRBV18
CASSPPRTGNYGYTF
TGTGCCAGCTCACCTCCTAGGACAGGAAACTATGGCTACACCTTC
>14|TRBJ1-5|NA|few|TRBV4-1
CASSQVTVYQPQHF
TGCGCCAGCAGCCAAGTGACAGTATATCAGCCCCAGCATTTT
>16|TRBJ1-5|TRBD1|NA|TRBV28
CASSLGTGGLNQPQHF
TGTGCCAGCAGTTTAGGGACAGGGGGCCTCAATCAGCCCCAGCATTTT
>13|TRBJ1-5|TRBD1|NA|TRBV3-1/TRBV3-2
CASSLDRDQPQHF
TGTGCCAGCAGCCTAGACAGGGACCAGCCCCAGCATTTT
>16|TRBJ1-6|TRBD1|NA|TRBV7-2
CARTRDSGSYNSPLHF
TGTGCCAGAACTAGGGACAGTGGATCGTATAATTCACCCCTCCACTTT
>15|TRBJ2-7|TRBD1|NA|TRBV5-1
CASSLFAGTGDEQYF
TGCGCCAGCAGCTTGTTTGCGGGGACAGGGGACGAGCAGTACTTC
>14|TRBJ1-1|TRBD1|NA|TRBV18
CASSRTGMNTEAFF
TGTGCCAGCTCGAGGACAGGTATGAACACTGAAGCTTTCTTT
>13|TRBJ1-5|NA|once|TRBV7-2
CASSPDSFQPQHF
TGTGCCAGCAGCCCAGACAGTTTTCAGCCCCAGCATTTT
>13|TRBJ1-2|TRBD1|NA|TRBV27
CASSLRQGFRYTF
TGTGCCAGCAGTTTACGACAGGGGTTCCGCTACACCTTC
>18|TRBJ1-5|TRBD1|NA|TRBV23-1
CASSLPQGQGAGNQPQHF
TGCGCCAGCAGTCTCCCCCAGGGGCAGGGGGCAGGCAATCAGCCCCAGCATTTT
>14|TRBJ2-5|NA|NA|TRBV10-1
CASSEDLGTGAQYF
TGCGCCAGCAGTGAGGACTTGGGGACTGGTGCCCAGTACTTC
>14|TRBJ2-1|TRBD2|once|TRBV4-3
CASSRDYPYNEQFF
TGCGCCAGCAGCCGGGACTACCCCTACAATGAGCAGTTCTTC
>13|TRBJ2-7|NA|NA|TRBV7-9
CASSVVRHGEQYF
TGTGCCAGCAGCGTCGTGCGTCACGGTGAGCAGTACTTC
>14|TRBJ1-4|NA|NA|TRBV5-1
CASSTGTGGEKLFF
TGCGCCAGCAGCACCGGGACTGGGGGTGAAAAACTGTTTTTT
>13|TRBJ1-1|NA|NA|TRBV7-9
CASREQANTEAFF
TGTGCCAGCAGGGAACAGGCGAACACTGAAGCTTTCTTT
>15|TRBJ1-1|TRBD1|NA|TRBV27
CASRLTGGRNTEAFF
TGTGCCAGCAGATTGACAGGGGGTAGGAACACTGAAGCTTTCTTT
>13|TRBJ2-3|NA|NA|TRBV4-1
CASSLGYTDTQYF
TGCGCCAGCAGCCTCGGGTACACAGATACGCAGTATTTT
>18|TRBJ2-3|TRBD2|NA|TRBV24-1
CATSDFGLAGGSTDTQYF
TGTGCCACCAGTGATTTTGGACTAGCGGGAGGATCCACAGATACGCAGTATTTT
>14|TRBJ1-3|NA|NA|TRBV19
CASSYDISGNTIYF
TGTGCCAGTAGCTACGACATTTCTGGAAACACCATATATTTT
>14|TRBJ2-2|NA|NA|TRBV27
CASSLQTGAGELFF
TGTGCCAGCAGTTTACAGACTGGGGCCGGGGAGCTGTTTTTT
>15|TRBJ2-5|NA|NA|TRBV4-1
CASSQVRSRRETQYF
TGCGCCAGCAGCCAAGTAAGATCCCGGAGAGAGACCCAGTACTTC
>14|TRBJ2-7|TRBD1|NA|TRBV11-2
CASRRTGGLYEQYF
TGTGCCAGCAGACGGACAGGGGGCCTCTACGAGCAGTACTTC
>16|TRBJ2-7|NA|NA|TRBV27
CASSCRPGTYSYEQYF
TGTGCCAGCAGTTGCCGGCCCGGGACATACTCCTACGAGCAGTACTTC
>14|TRBJ2-3|TRBD1|NA|TRBV24-1
CATSNRGLSDTQYF
TGTGCCACCAGTAACAGGGGGCTATCAGATACGCAGTATTTT
>14|TRBJ2-5|TRBD1|NA|TRBV11-2
CASSPWTGGETQYF
TGTGCCAGCAGCCCGTGGACAGGCGGTGAGACCCAGTACTTC
>15|TRBJ2-1|TRBD2|NA|TRBV5-5
CASSLRLARGDEQFF
TGTGCCAGCAGCTTACGACTAGCGAGAGGGGATGAGCAGTTCTTC
>14|TRBJ2-1|NA|once|TRBV27
CASSNRDHYNEQFF
TGTGCCAGCAGCAATAGGGACCATTACAATGAGCAGTTCTTC
>14|TRBJ2-7|TRBD1|NA|TRBV6-5
CASRPGQGSGEQYF
TGTGCCAGCAGGCCGGGACAGGGATCGGGGGAGCAGTACTTC
>15|TRBJ2-1|TRBD2|NA|TRBV5-1
CASSFSGDKYNEQFF
TGCGCCAGCAGCTTTAGCGGGGATAAATACAATGAGCAGTTCTTC
>14|TRBJ2-1|TRBD2|NA|TRBV14
CASSGLAGSLQQFF
TGTGCCAGCAGCGGATTAGCGGGCAGTCTCCAGCAGTTCTTC
>14|TRBJ1-5|NA|NA|TRBV24-1
CATSNYRVNQPQHF
TGTGCCACCAGTAATTATAGGGTCAATCAGCCCCAGCATTTT
>15|TRBJ2-5|NA|NA|TRBV4-1
CASSQAGTYQETQYF
TGCGCCAGCAGCCAAGCAGGGACGTACCAAGAGACCCAGTACTTC
>18|TRBJ2-2|TRBD2|NA|TRBV9
CASSSSGTRAGGTGELFF
TGTGCCAGCAGCTCCTCCGGGACTAGAGCCGGAGGCACCGGGGAGCTGTTTTTT
>13|TRBJ2-1|NA|NA|TRBV3-1/TRBV3-2
CASSAREYNEQFF
TGTGCCAGCAGCGCTCGGGAATACAATGAGCAGTTCTTC
>14|TRBJ1-5|NA|NA|TRBV28
CASSPGSFGQPQHF
TGTGCCAGCAGTCCGGGGTCCTTTGGTCAGCCCCAGCATTTT
>15|TRBJ2-2|NA|NA|TRBV6-2/TRBV6-3
CASSYLDYTTGELFF
TGTGCCAGCAGTTACTTAGACTACACAACCGGGGAGCTGTTTTTT
>15|TRBJ2-1|TRBD2|once|TRBV27
CASGTTSGRLGEQFF
TGTGCCAGCGGAACGACTAGCGGGAGGTTAGGTGAGCAGTTCTTC
>13|TRBJ1-3|NA|NA|TRBV5-4
CAMRTDSGNTIYF
TGTGCAATGAGGACGGACTCTGGAAACACCATATATTTT